Presented here are 6 T cell receptor beta chains from one specimen sequenced in a study of tumour-infiltrating T cells in Burkitt lymphoma. Profiling relied on immunoSEQ multiplex PCR, and the TCRdb table lists in-frame clones only, not all of them. Counted here are 4,400 or so clones, roughly 80% occurring once; the ten biggest clones make up roughly 13%. Sequencing used tumor tissue. Receptor source: a human donor with diffuse large B-cell lymphoma. Some clones in this sample may be carry-over from other donors' samples.

This clone was counted only a few times. The chain carries TRBV2 and TRBJ2-1; perhaps TRBD2 as D (6 bases). Deletions cut 4 bases from V and 0 bases from J, with 13 bases between. CDR3 length equals 16 residues. Germline-derived CDR1 and CDR2 are SNHLY and FYNNEI. Here the CDR3 reads CASSGTIWSSYNEQFF. The DNA of the CDR3 is TGTGCCAGCAGTGGGACTATTTGGAGCTCCTACAATGAGCAGTTCTTC.

J is TRBJ1-1 and V is TRBV5-1, with D perhaps matching TRBD1 (5 bases). Germline V gene sequence: CDR1 SGHRS, CDR2 YFSETQ. V was pared by 3 bases and J by 6 bases, with 12 bases between. The CDR3 is 13 amino acids. The CDR3 DNA sequence: TGCGCCAGCAGCTACCTAGGGACTGCTGAAGCTTTCTTT. Translating it yields CASSYLGTAEAFF.

The V and J genes are TRBV19 and TRBJ2-2; D may be TRBD1 (6 bases). Trimming stripped 7 bases from V and 4 bases from J, with 13 bases between. Germline loops: CDR1 LNHDA, CDR2 SQIVND (reference sequence). This CDR3 is 14 amino acids long. CDR3 nucleotide sequence: TGTGCCAGTACGAAACAGGGTAGCACCGGGGAGCTGTTTTTT. This codes for CASTKQGSTGELFF.

Written as DNA, the CDR3 is TGTGCCAGCAGCCCGACTAGCCAAGAGACCCAGTACTTC. It specifies CASSPTSQETQYF. The chain is built from TRBV27 and TRBJ2-5, with D tentatively TRBD2 (6 bases). Germline V gene lookup returns CDR1 MNHEY and CDR2 SMNVEV (reference sequence). The CDR3 is 13 amino acids. V gave up 6 bases and J gave up 1 base, with 9 bases separating them.

The rearrangement links TRBV11-2 to TRBJ1-2, with 8 bases identical to TRBD1. The germline V gene has CDR1 SGHAT and CDR2 FQNNGV. The CDR3 runs 13 residues. With 3 bases clipped from V and 8 bases from J, the junction kept 5 bases outside the gene matches. CDR3: CASSFGQGDGYTF. The CDR3, as DNA: TGTGCCAGCAGCTTCGGACAGGGTGACGGCTACACCTTC.

The table lists this clone with a count of one. The chain is built from TRBV27 and TRBJ2-7; 10 bases agree with TRBD2. CDR1 and CDR2 from the germline V gene are MNHEY and SMNVEV (reference sequence). The CDR3 runs to 15 residues. Losses at the gene ends were 4 bases for V and 4 bases for J; bases not matched to a gene: 7. The CDR3 DNA reads as TGTGCCAGCAGTTGGATAGCGGGGGGCGGTTACGAGCAGTACTTC. It encodes CASSWIAGGGYEQYF.